These 13 T cell receptor beta chains share one sample of origin, sequenced in a study of T cell responses to AZD1222 COVID-19 vaccine. Profiling relied on immunoSEQ multiplex PCR, and the TCRdb table lists in-frame clones only, not all of them. This table holds 91,000 or so clones, 80% to 95% found once. The material was peripheral blood, obtained 28 days after the second AZD1222 dose. These receptors were collected from an adult who received the AZD1222 COVID-19 vaccine.

V gene TRBV7-9 combines with J gene TRBJ1-6; perhaps TRBD1 as D (6 bases). Trimming cost V 3 bases and J 7 bases, with 16 bases left between them. CDR3 length: 16 amino acids. Germline-derived CDR1 and CDR2 are SEHNR and FQNEAQ (reference sequence). DNA for the CDR3: TGTGCCAGCAGCTTGGGGGGGGCTCTCGGAAATTCACCCCTCCACTTT. It is translated as CASSLGGALGNSPLHF.

This clone was counted once. The rearrangement joins TRBV7-2 to TRBJ2-7; D may be TRBD2 (5 bases). V was clipped by 0 bases and J by 4 bases, with 13 bases between them. This CDR3 region has 15 residues. CDR1 SGHTA and CDR2 FQGNSA come from the germline V gene. The CDR3 reads CASSLAAGVGYEQYF. The DNA for the CDR3 is TGTGCCAGCAGCTTAGCGGCCGGGGTGGGTTACGAGCAGTACTTC.

The V gene is TRBV5-1, the J gene TRBJ2-1; 10 bases match TRBD2. This CDR3 is built from 15 residues. Germline trimming cut 5 bases from V and 13 bases from J; bases unmatched to any gene: 15. Germline loops: CDR1 SGHRS, CDR2 YFSETQ. The CDR3 coding sequence is TGCGCCAGCAGGAACCGAGGGGCTAGCGGGGGCCATCAGTTCTTC. Its protein is CASRNRGASGGHQFF.

This chain joins TRBV7-2 and TRBJ1-6; TRBD1 is a possible D gene (5 bases). The CDR3 totals 16 residues. Per the germline V gene, CDR1 is SGHTA and CDR2 is FQGNSA. Between the trimmed V and J ends, which lost 1 base and 6 bases, there was a span of 13 bases. The CDR3 loop reads CASSLEWDPSNSPLHF. DNA for the CDR3: TGTGCCAGCAGCTTAGAATGGGACCCAAGTAATTCACCCCTCCACTTT. Complete variable domain (other parts from reference TRBV7-2 and TRBJ1-6): GAGVSQSPSNKVTEKGKDVELRCDPISGHTALYWYRQSLGQGLEFLIYFQGNSAPDKSGLPSDRFSAERTGGSVSTLTIQRTQQEDSAVYLCASSLEWDPSNSPLHFGNGTRLTVT.

The chain is built from TRBV4-2 and TRBJ2-3; 11 bases align to TRBD1. CDR3 length equals 15 residues. V lost 1 base to trimming and J lost 4 bases; unmatched junction nucleotides: 1. Germline loops: CDR1 LGHNA, CDR2 YNFKEQ. Here the CDR3 reads CASSQGTGGADTQYF. The CDR3 DNA sequence: TGTGCCAGCAGCCAAGGGACAGGGGGCGCAGATACGCAGTATTTT.

The chain links TRBV3-1 (or the pseudogene TRBV3-2) to TRBJ2-5; D possibly corresponds to TRBD1 (6 bases). V shed 4 bases and J shed 14 bases, with 23 bases lying between them. This CDR3 spans 14 amino acids. Germline CDR1 and CDR2: LGHDT and YNNKEL (reference sequence). CDR3 nucleotides: TGTGCCAGCAGCCCAGGGGTCGCGGCCCCGCGCCCCTACTTC. It codes for CASSPGVAAPRPYF.

This clone was observed a handful of times. The V call is TRBV5-1, the J call TRBJ2-2, with unresolved D. Germline CDR1 reads SGHRS; CDR2 reads YFSETQ. Trimming stripped 6 bases from V and 2 bases from J, with 11 bases between. The CDR3 runs 14 residues. This CDR3 is CASTPSGNTGELFF. The CDR3 region has the DNA TGCGCCAGCACCCCCAGTGGAAACACCGGGGAGCTGTTTTTT.

The V gene is TRBV6-2 or TRBV6-3, the J gene TRBJ1-6, with D unresolved. V lost 2 bases and J lost 0, with 11 bases in between. The germline V gene has CDR1 MNHEY and CDR2 SVGEGT. The CDR3 length is 17 residues. CDR3 DNA: TGTGCCAGCAGTTACCCGACCGGGAGCTCCTATAATTCACCCCTCCACTTT. Translating it yields CASSYPTGSSYNSPLHF.

The V call is TRBV19, the J call TRBJ1-5; TRBD1 matches at 7 bases. The ends lost 9 bases at V and 0 bases at J; junction bases unmatched: 5. The germline V gene has CDR1 LNHDA and CDR2 SQIVND (reference sequence). The CDR3 has 14 amino acids. The DNA for the CDR3 is TGTGCCAGCGACCAGGGGGATAGCAATCAGCCCCAGCATTTT. The encoded protein is CASDQGDSNQPQHF.

To note about this clone: Other DNA sequences from this sample encode an identical CDR3 as well. V gene TRBV6-5 combines with J gene TRBJ1-2, with 9 bases that match TRBD1. The CDR3 loop spans 13 amino acids. CDR1 is MNHEY and CDR2 is SVGAGI in the germline V gene. The J segment lost 8 bases and the V segment lost 6 bases, leaving 7 bases of the junction unmatched. In DNA form, the CDR3 reads TGTGCCAGCAGCTTGGACAGGGGAGGGGGCTACACCTTC. Translating it yields CASSLDRGGGYTF.

V usage is TRBV6-5 and J usage is TRBJ1-5; no firm D call. This CDR3 has 16 residues. The V end was cut by 2 bases, the J end by 5 bases, with 16 bases between. CDR1 and CDR2 from the germline V gene are MNHEY and SVGAGI. Here the CDR3 reads CASSYANPREDQPQHF. As DNA, the CDR3 is TGTGCCAGCAGTTACGCCAATCCTAGGGAGGATCAGCCCCAGCATTTT.

This chain uses TRBV5-1 with TRBJ1-1; the match to TRBD1 covers 10 bases. The CDR3 is 16 amino acids. Germline V gene lookup returns CDR1 SGHRS and CDR2 YFSETQ. J gave up 1 base and V 4 bases, and 7 bases lay outside the gene matches. CDR3 loop: CASSQRQGAGNTEAFF. The CDR3, as DNA: TGCGCCAGCAGCCAACGACAGGGGGCAGGGAACACTGAAGCTTTCTTT.

This chain uses TRBV6-5 with TRBJ1-1; no definite D call. The CDR3 covers 13 residues. The V end lost 6 bases, the J end lost 8 bases, and 16 bases lay between the germline ends. Germline CDR1 reads MNHEY; CDR2 reads SVGAGI. CDR3 nucleotide sequence: TGTGCCAGCAGCTCTGTGTGGCGAGGGGAAGCTTTCTTT. Translated, it gives CASSSVWRGEAFF.